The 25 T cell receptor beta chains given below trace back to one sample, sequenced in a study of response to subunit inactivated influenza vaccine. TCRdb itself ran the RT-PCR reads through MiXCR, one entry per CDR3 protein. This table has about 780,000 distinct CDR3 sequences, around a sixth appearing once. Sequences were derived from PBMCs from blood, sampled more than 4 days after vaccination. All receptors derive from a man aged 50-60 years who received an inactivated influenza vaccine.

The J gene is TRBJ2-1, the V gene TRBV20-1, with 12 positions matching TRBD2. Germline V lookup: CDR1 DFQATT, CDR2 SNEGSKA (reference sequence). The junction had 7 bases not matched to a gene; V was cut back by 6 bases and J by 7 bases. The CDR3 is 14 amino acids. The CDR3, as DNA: TGCAGTGCCCCGACTAGCGGGAGCCGGAATGAGCAGTTCTTC. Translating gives CSAPTSGSRNEQFF.

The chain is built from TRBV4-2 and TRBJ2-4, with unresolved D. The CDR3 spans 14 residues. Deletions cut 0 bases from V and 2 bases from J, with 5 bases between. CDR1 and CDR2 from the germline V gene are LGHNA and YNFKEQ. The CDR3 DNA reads TGTGCCAGCAGCCAAGATTCTACCAAAAACATTCAGTACTTC. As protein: CASSQDSTKNIQYF.

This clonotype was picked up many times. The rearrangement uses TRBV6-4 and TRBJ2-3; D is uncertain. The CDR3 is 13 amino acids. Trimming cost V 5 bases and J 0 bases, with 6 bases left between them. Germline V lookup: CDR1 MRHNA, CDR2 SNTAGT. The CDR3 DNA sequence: TGTGCCAGCAGTCAGGACAGCACAGATACGCAGTATTTT. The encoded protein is CASSQDSTDTQYF.

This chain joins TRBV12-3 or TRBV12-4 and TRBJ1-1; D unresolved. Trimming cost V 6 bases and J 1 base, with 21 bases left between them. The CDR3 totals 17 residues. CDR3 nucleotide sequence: TGTGCCAGCAGCCCGAGGCAGGTTACTCAACGGAACACTGAAGCTTTCTTT. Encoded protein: CASSPRQVTQRNTEAFF.

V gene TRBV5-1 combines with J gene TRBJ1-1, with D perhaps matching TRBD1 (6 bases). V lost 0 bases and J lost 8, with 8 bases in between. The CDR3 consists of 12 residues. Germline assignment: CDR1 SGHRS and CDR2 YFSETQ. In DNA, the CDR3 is TGCGCCAGCAGCTTGGATGGACAGGAAGCTTTCTTT. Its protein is CASSLDGQEAFF.

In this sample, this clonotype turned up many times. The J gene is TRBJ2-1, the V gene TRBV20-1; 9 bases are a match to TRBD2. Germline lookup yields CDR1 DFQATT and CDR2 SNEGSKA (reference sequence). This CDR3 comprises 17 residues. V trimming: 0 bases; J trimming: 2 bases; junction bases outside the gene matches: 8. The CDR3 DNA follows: TGCAGTGCTAGAGATCCGGCGGGAGGGCCGACCTACAATGAGCAGTTCTTC. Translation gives CSARDPAGGPTYNEQFF.

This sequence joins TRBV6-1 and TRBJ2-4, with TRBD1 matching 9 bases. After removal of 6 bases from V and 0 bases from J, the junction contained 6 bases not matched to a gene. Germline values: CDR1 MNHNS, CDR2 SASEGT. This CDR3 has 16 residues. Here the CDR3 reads CASSLGTGIAKNIQYF. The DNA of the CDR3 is TGTGCCAGCAGCCTCGGGACAGGGATAGCCAAAAACATTCAGTACTTC.

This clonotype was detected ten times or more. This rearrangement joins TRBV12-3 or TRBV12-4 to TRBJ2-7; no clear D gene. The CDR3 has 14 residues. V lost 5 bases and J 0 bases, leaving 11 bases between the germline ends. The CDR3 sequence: CASSPRWGSYEQYF. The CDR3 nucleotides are TGTGCCAGCAGTCCCCGTTGGGGCTCCTACGAGCAGTACTTC.

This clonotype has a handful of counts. The CDR3 sequence: CASSYRGSGNTIYF. The CDR3 DNA reads as TGTGCCAGCAGTTACCGGGGATCTGGAAACACCATATATTTT. The V gene is TRBV6-5, the J gene TRBJ1-3; D is unclear. This CDR3 has 14 amino acids. Looked up from germline, CDR1 is MNHEY and CDR2 is SVGAGI. V lost 2 bases and J lost 1, with 6 bases in between.

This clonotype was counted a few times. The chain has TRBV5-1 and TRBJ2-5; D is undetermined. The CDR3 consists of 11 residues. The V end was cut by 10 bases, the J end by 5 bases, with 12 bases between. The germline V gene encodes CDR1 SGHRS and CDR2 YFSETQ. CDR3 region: CAQQLGETQYF. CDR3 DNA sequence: TGCGCCCAGCAGTTGGGGGAGACCCAGTACTTC.

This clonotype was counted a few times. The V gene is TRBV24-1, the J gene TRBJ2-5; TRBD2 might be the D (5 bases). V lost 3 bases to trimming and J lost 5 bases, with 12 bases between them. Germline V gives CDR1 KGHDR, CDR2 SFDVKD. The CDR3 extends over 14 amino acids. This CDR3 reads CATSDPRRTETQYF. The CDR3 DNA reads TGTGCCACCAGTGATCCTCGGAGGACTGAGACCCAGTACTTC.

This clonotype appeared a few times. CDR3 amino acids: CSARGEDGYTF. The CDR3 DNA is TGCAGCGCTAGGGGGGAGGATGGCTACACCTTC. This chain joins TRBV29-1 and TRBJ1-2, with TRBD1 as a possible D gene (6 bases). This CDR3 spans 11 amino acids. CDR1 and CDR2 from the germline V gene are SQVTM and ANQGSEA. V dropped 7 bases and J dropped 6 bases, with 12 bases sitting between them.

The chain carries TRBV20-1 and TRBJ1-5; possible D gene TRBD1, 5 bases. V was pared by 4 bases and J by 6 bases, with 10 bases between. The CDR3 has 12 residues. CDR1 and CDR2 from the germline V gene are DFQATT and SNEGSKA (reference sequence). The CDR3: CSATGFSQPQHF. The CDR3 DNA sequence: TGCAGTGCTACAGGGTTTTCTCAGCCCCAGCATTTT.

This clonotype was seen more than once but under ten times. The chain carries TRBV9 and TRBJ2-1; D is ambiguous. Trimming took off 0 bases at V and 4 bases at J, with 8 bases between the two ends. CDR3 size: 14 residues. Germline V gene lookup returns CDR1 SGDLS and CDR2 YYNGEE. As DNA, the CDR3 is TGTGCCAGCAGCGTAGTTGGTAGGTACAATGAGCAGTTCTTC. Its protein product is CASSVVGRYNEQFF. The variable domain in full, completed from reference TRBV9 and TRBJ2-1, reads DSGVTQTPKHLITATGQRVTLRCSPRSGDLSVYWYQQSLDQGLQFLIQYYNGEERAKGNILERFSAQQFPDLHSELNLSSLELGDSALYFCASSVVGRYNEQFFGPGTRLTVL.

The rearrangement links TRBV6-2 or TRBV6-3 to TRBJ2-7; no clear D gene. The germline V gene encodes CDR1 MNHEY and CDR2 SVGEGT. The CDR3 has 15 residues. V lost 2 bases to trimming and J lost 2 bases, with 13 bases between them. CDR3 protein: CASSYGPGRTYEQYF. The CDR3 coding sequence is TGTGCCAGCAGTTACGGTCCGGGCAGGACCTACGAGCAGTACTTC.

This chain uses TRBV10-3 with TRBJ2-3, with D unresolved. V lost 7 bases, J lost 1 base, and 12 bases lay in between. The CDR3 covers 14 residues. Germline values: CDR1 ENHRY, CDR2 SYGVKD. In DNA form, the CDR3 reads TGTGCCATCAACATGGACCTTGGCACAGATACGCAGTATTTT. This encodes CAINMDLGTDTQYF.

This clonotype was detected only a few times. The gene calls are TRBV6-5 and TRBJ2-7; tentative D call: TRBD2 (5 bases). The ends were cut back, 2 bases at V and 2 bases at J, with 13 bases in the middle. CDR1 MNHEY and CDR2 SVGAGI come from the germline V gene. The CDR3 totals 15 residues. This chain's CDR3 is CASSYRPGSPYEQYF. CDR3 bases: TGTGCCAGCAGTTACCGTCCGGGATCACCCTACGAGCAGTACTTC.

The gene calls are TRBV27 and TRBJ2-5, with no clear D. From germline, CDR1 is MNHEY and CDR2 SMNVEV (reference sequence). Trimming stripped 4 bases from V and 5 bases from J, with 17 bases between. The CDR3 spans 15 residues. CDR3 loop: CASSSSFSASETQYF. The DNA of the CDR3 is TGTGCCAGCAGTTCATCCTTTTCGGCGTCTGAGACCCAGTACTTC.

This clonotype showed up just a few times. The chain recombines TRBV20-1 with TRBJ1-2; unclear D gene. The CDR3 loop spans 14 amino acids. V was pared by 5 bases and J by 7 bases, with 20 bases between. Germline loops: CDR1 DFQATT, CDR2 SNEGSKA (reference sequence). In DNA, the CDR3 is TGCAGTGCTGTCGGGTGGCAGGCAATGTTTGGCTACACCTTC. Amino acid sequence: CSAVGWQAMFGYTF.

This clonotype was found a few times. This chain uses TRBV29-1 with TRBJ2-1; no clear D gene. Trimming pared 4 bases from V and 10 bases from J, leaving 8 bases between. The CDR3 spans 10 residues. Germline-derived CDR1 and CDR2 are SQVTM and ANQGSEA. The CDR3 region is CSVVVWEQFF. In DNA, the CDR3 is TGCAGCGTTGTGGTTTGGGAGCAGTTCTTC.

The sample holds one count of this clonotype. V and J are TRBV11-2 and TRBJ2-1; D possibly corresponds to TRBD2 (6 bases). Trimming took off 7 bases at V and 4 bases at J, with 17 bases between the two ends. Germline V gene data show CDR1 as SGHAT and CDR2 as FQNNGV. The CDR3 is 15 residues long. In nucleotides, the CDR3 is TGTGCCAGCATCCTGACTAGATTCGGTTACAATGAGCAGTTCTTC. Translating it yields CASILTRFGYNEQFF. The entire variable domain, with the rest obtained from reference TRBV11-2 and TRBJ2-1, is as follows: EAGVAQSPRYKIIEKRQSVAFWCNPISGHATLYWYQQILGQGPKLLIQFQNNGVVDDSQLPKDRFSAERLKGVDSTLKIQPAKLEDSAVYLCASILTRFGYNEQFFGPGTRLTVL.

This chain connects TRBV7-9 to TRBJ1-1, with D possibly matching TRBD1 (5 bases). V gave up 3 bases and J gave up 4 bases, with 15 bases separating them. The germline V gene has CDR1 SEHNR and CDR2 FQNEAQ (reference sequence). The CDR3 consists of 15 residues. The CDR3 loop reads CASSFKRLDTTEAFF. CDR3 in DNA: TGTGCCAGCAGCTTTAAAAGGTTGGACACCACTGAAGCTTTCTTT.

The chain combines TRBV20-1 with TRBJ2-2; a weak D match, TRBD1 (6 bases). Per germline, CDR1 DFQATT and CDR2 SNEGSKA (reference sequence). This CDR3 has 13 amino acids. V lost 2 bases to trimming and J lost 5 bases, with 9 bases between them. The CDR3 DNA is TGCAGTGCTAGACCCGACAGGACCGGGGAGCTGTTTTTT. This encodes CSARPDRTGELFF.

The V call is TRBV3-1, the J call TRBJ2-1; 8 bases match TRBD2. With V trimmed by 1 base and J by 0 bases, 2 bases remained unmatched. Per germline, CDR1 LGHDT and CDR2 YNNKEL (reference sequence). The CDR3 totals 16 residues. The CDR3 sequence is CASSQAGGASYNEQFF. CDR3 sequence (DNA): TGTGCCAGCAGCCAAGCCGGGGGGGCCTCCTACAATGAGCAGTTCTTC.

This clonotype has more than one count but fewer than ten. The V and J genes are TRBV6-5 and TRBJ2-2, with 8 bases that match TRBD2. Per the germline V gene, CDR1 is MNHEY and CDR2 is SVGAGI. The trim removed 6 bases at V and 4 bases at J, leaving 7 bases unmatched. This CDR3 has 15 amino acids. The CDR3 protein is CASRSRGTSTGELFF. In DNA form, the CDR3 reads TGTGCCAGCAGGTCTCGAGGGACTAGCACCGGGGAGCTGTTTTTT.